The present T cell receptor (beta chain) was sequenced within a study of cytomegalovirus exposure and HLA in healthy donors. Study at large: Of over 300 genotyped donors, more than 75% clustered with self-reported Caucasian donors.

Germline V gives CDR1 LNHDA, CDR2 SQIVND (reference sequence). V lost 5 bases and J 0 bases, leaving 9 bases between the germline ends. The CDR3 covers 14 residues. Concerning this clone itself: The antigen is unknown.

With 60 Vbeta and 13 Jbeta primers, the PCR was carried out. Sequencing used immunoSEQ multiplex PCR; TCRdb keeps in-frame clones, though not all of them. The table lists roughly 170,000 clones, almost 85% of them singletons, with around 0.93% in the top ten. Overall study results and limits: Cytomegalovirus-associated TCR beta chains were listed, numbering 164. In a later analysis, an Asian-associated ancestry cluster reportedly showed fewer N-insertions than the roughly 700-donor mean.

This chain links TRBV19 with TRBJ2-3, with a possible D match to TRBD2 (6 bases). Sequencing input: PBMCs. The receptor was derived from a man aged 30 to 39 in good health and CMV-seronegative. This chain's CDR3 is CASSPGTSTDTQYF. In DNA, the CDR3 is TGTGCCAGTAGTCCCGGGACTAGCACAGATACGCAGTATTTT.